This record covers a single TCR beta chain. Its antigen remains unidentified. Germline V gene data show CDR1 as GTSNPN and CDR2 as SVGIG (reference sequence). The CDR3 loop spans 12 amino acids. Trimming pared 4 bases from V and 5 bases from J, leaving 9 bases between. This entry comes from a study of PD-L1 blockade in urothelial cancer. Overall study context: Samples came from 3 weeks, at the second dose, and 6 weeks into treatment. Study observations and caveats: Blood TCR clonality below the median before treatment was a predictor of better survival.

Every PCR received spiked-in synthetic TCR analog templates. Using immunoSEQ multiplex PCR, the repertoire was profiled, and TCRdb retains in-frame clones only, with some absent. The data show under 35,000 clones, approximately 87% seen once. The TCR comes from a man aged 45-60 years with urothelial cancer. The starting material was PBMCs, obtained around atezolizumab (anti-PD-L1) treatment. This chain uses TRBV30 with TRBJ2-1; the D gene is possibly TRBD1 (5 bases). CDR3 bases: TGTGCCTGGACAGGGAATAACAATGAGCAGTTCTTC. It codes for CAWTGNNNEQFF.